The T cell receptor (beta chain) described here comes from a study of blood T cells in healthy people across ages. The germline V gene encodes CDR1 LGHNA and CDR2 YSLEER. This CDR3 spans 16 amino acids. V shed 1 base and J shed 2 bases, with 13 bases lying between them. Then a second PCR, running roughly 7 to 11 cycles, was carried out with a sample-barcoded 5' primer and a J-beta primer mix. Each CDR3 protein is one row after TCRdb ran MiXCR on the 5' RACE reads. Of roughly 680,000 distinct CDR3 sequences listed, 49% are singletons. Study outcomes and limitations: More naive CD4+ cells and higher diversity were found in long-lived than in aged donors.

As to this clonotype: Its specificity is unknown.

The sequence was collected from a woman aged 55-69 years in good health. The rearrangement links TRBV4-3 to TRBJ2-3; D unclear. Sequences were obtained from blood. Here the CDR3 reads CASSQVGLPSTDTQYF. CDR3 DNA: TGCGCCAGCAGCCAAGTGGGCCTCCCGTCCACAGATACGCAGTATTTT.